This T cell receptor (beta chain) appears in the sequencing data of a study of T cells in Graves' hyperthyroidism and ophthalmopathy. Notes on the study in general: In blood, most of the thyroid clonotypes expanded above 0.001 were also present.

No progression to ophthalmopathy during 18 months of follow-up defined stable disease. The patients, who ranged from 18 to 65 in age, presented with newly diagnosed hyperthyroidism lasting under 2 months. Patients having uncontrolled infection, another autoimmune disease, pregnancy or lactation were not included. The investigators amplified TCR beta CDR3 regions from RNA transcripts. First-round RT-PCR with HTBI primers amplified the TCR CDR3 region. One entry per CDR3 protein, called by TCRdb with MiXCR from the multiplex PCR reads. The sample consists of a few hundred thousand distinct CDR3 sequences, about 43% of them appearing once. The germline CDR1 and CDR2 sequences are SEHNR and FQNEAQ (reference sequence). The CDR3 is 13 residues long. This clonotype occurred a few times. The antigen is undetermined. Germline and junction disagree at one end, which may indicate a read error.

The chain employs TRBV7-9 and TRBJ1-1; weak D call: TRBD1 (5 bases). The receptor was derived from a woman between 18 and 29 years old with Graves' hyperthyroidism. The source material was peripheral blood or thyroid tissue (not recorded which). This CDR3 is CASKGVTNTEAFF. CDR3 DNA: TGCGCCAGCAAAGGGGTGACGAACACTGAAGCTTTCTTT.